This TCR beta chain comes out of a study of shared clonotypes between healthy human individuals. Sequencing used immunoSEQ multiplex PCR; TCRdb keeps in-frame clones, though not all of them. Here the sample spans about 2.1 million clones, around 95% being singletons. As to this clone: Its antigen is undetermined.

Study observations and caveats: Rarefaction showed that sequencing of sorted subsets was incomplete (despite large depth).

Terminally differentiated effector memory CD45RA+ cells were excluded from the naive CD8 cells, which were CD45RO-negative and positively selected for CCR7. Germline V gene sequence: CDR1 LGHNA, CDR2 YSLEER. After removal of 3 bases from V and 5 bases from J, the junction contained 3 bases not matched to a gene. This CDR3 is 14 amino acids long. The receptor's source is a man aged 18-30 years in good health. Some clones in this sample may be carry-over from other donors' samples. This chain links TRBV4-3 with TRBJ2-1; 8 positions agree with TRBD1. The sample taken for sequencing was naive CD8+ T cells from PBMCs. CDR3 residues: CASSQQTGDNEQFF. CDR3 bases: TGCGCCAGCAGCCAGCAGACAGGGGACAATGAGCAGTTCTTC.